This section outlines one T cell receptor (beta chain) sequence together with its context. Its antigen is still unknown. The table came from immunoSEQ multiplex PCR; TCRdb's copy has only in-frame clones and leaves some out. The repertoire includes more than 25,000 clones, roughly nine tenths of them detected once, and approximately 5% sits in the top ten. The CDR3 has 14 residues. Germline values: CDR1 SQVTM, CDR2 ANQGSEA. The V gene lost 6 bases and the J gene lost 1 base, with 15 bases spanning the gap. The entry originates in a study of T cells in localized non-small cell lung cancer. Study results and limitations: Longer overall survival associated with higher blood T cell density; shorter survival with higher adjacent-lung clonality. The study detected a median roughly 56 of the top 100 tumor clones in adjacent lung. Sequencing was restricted to one tumor region; therefore, heterogeneity remains possible. Uninvolved adjacent lung had higher T cell clonality than tumor and all other tissues.

Source: PBMCs, taken before any cancer treatment. The chain is built from TRBV29-1 and TRBJ1-1; tentative D call: TRBD1 (5 bases). This TCR came from a man between 35 and 75 years old with stage II lung adenocarcinoma. The CDR3 bases are TGCAGCGTATCCCCGGACATAAGGAACACTGAAGCTTTCTTT. Protein sequence: CSVSPDIRNTEAFF.